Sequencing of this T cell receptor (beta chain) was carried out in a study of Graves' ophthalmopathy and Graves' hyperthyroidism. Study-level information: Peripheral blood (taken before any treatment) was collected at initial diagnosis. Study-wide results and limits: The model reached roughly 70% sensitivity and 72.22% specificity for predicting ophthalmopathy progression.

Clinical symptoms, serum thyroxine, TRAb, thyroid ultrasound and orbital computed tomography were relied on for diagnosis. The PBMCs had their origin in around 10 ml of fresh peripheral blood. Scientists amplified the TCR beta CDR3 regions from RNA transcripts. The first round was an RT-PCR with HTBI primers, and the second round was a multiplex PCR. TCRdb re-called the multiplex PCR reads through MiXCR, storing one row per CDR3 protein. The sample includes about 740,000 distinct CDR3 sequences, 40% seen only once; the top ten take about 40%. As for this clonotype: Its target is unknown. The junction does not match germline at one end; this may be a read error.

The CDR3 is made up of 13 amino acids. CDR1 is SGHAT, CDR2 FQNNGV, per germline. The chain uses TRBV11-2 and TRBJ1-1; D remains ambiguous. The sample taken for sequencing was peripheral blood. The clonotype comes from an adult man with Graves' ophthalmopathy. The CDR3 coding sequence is TGTGCCAGCAGCTTAGGGCGAGAGACTGGAGCTTTCTTT. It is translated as CASSLGRETGAFF.